One sample yielded the 17 T cell receptor beta chains listed below, sequenced in a study of blood T cells in healthy people across ages. It was with a sample-barcoded 5' primer and a J-beta primer mix that a second PCR of roughly 7 to 12 cycles was run. MiXCR, run by TCRdb on the 5' RACE reads, gives a single entry per CDR3 protein. The sample yields about 840,000 distinct CDR3 sequences, about 29% seen once. Separately, the same data were catalogued under a study of T cells of mothers and their children.

Sequencing input: blood. These receptors originate from a woman between 35 and 50 years old in good health.

This clonotype was seen a handful of times. A much more abundant neighbour one base away suggests this may be a read error. This chain connects TRBV29-1 to TRBJ2-1, with a tentative D call TRBD2 (5 bases). The V end lost 4 bases, the J end lost 6 bases, and 7 bases lay between the germline ends. Germline values: CDR1 SQVTM, CDR2 ANQGSEA. This CDR3 has 11 residues. CDR3 amino acids: CSVGGFNEQFF. The CDR3 nucleotides read TGCAGCGTTGGAGGGTTCAATGAGCAGTTCTTC.

Concerning this clonotype itself: A read error may produce the germline difference seen at one junction end. The chain's CDR3 is CSVEGEGSSVEQYF. CDR3 coding DNA: TGTAGCGTTGAAGGGGAGGGGTCTTCAGTCGAGCAGTACTTC. The chain employs TRBV29-1 and TRBJ2-7; TRBD2 matches at 7 bases. The CDR3 extends over 14 amino acids. Germline CDR1 SQVTM, CDR2 ANQGSEA.

This clonotype came up a few times. This chain joins TRBV11-2 and TRBJ1-1, with TRBD1 as a possible D gene (5 bases). V was cut by 5 bases and J by 4 bases, with 17 bases left in between. Germline-derived CDR1 and CDR2 are SGHAT and FQNNGV. The CDR3 extends over 15 amino acids. The chain's CDR3 is CASSPGPARGTEAFF. CDR3 nucleotide sequence: TGTGCCAGCAGCCCAGGACCGGCGAGGGGCACTGAAGCTTTCTTT. The variable domain in full, completed from reference TRBV11-2 and TRBJ1-1, reads EAGVAQSPRYKIIEKRQSVAFWCNPISGHATLYWYQQILGQGPKLLIQFQNNGVVDDSQLPKDRFSAERLKGVDSTLKIQPAKLEDSAVYLCASSPGPARGTEAFFGQGTRLTVV.

The CDR3 DNA reads as TGTGCCAGCAGTTACTCTGGCAGCAATCAGCCCCAGCATTTT. Its protein product is CASSYSGSNQPQHF. This chain joins TRBV6-6 and TRBJ1-5; D gene uncertain. Germline CDR1 is MNHNY and CDR2 is SVGAGI (reference sequence). The CDR3 is 14 amino acids. Trimming shortened V by 0 bases and J by 1 base, and 4 bases separated the two germline ends.

For this clonotype: This may arise from a read error, as a much more abundant clone is one base away. The chain links TRBV7-2 to TRBJ2-7, with 7 bases matching TRBD2. The V gene end was trimmed by 2 bases and the J gene end by 9 bases; junction bases not matched to a gene: 10. There are 14 residues in the CDR3. Germline loops: CDR1 SGHTA, CDR2 FQGNSA. The CDR3, as DNA: TGTGCCAGCAGCTTAAATCGACCGCGCGGGGGGCAGTACTTC. Protein product: CASSLNRPRGGQYF.

This chain uses TRBV28 with TRBJ1-3; a weak D match, TRBD1 (5 bases). CDR1 and CDR2 (germline): MDHEN, SYDVKM. This CDR3 is built from 15 residues. Trimming pared 5 bases from V and 5 bases from J, leaving 16 bases between. The CDR3 nucleotides are TGTGCCAGCAGTCCTCGATCAGGGATAAGAAACACCATATATTTT. Its protein product is CASSPRSGIRNTIYF.

This chain uses TRBV18 with TRBJ1-5, with D unresolved. The length of the CDR3 is 15 residues. V dropped 6 bases and J dropped 0 bases, with 12 bases sitting between them. CDR1 is KGHSH and CDR2 is LQKENI in the germline V gene. CDR3 loop: CASSPVSGSNQPQHF. The CDR3, as DNA: TGTGCCAGCTCCCCGGTTTCGGGTAGCAATCAGCCCCAGCATTTT.

For this clonotype: Its ends do not fully match the called genes, so a read error is possible. The chain is built from TRBV5-1 and TRBJ2-6, with D perhaps TRBD1 (5 bases). CDR1 and CDR2 (germline): SGHRS, YFSETQ. This CDR3 has 16 amino acids. The CDR3 DNA follows: TGCGCCAGCAGCTTGGTCGTCAGCTCTGGGGCCAACGCCCTGACTTTC. Translation: CASSLVVSSGANALTF.

This clonotype was recorded many times. The chain links TRBV20-1 to TRBJ2-3, with 8 bases identical to TRBD2. Germline V CDR1 and CDR2: DFQATT, SNEGSKA (reference sequence). The CDR3 totals 15 residues. Germline trimming cut 6 bases from V and 8 bases from J; bases unmatched to any gene: 16. The DNA of the CDR3 is TGCAGTGCCACTTTTCTTGGACTAGCTCGGGGTACGCAGTATTTT. Translation gives CSATFLGLARGTQYF.

The chain uses TRBV27 and TRBJ2-4, with D uncertain. The V end was cut by 6 bases, the J end by 9 bases, with 15 bases between. The CDR3 has 13 amino acids. Germline V gene sequence: CDR1 MNHEY, CDR2 SMNVEV (reference sequence). Written as DNA, the CDR3 is TGTGCCAGCAGCTCCGACCCGAACGGCATTCAGTACTTC. Amino acids: CASSSDPNGIQYF.

This clonotype was detected only a few times. The chain couples TRBV4-3 to TRBJ1-1, with a tentative D call TRBD1 (6 bases). The CDR3 has 13 amino acids. Germline values: CDR1 LGHNA, CDR2 YSLEER. V lost 2 bases to trimming and J lost 5 bases, with 9 bases between them. CDR3 residues: CASSQIQGTEAFF. DNA for the CDR3: TGCGCCAGCAGCCAAATACAGGGTACTGAAGCTTTCTTT.

The chain links TRBV20-1 to TRBJ1-6; no firm D call. Trimming took off 6 bases at V and 0 bases at J, with 12 bases between the two ends. The CDR3 has 15 residues. Germline V lookup: CDR1 DFQATT, CDR2 SNEGSKA (reference sequence). The CDR3 region is CSARSYSSYNSPLHF. The CDR3 DNA follows: TGCAGTGCCCGATCGTACAGCTCCTATAATTCACCCCTCCACTTT.

To note about this clonotype: Possible read error: a much larger clone is one base away. V usage is TRBV3-1 and J usage is TRBJ2-7; D is possibly TRBD1 (6 bases). This CDR3 region has 14 residues. Germline V gives CDR1 LGHDT, CDR2 YNNKEL (reference sequence). CDR3 in amino acids: CANSHDLRDNEQYF. CDR3 bases: TGTGCCAACAGCCATGACCTCAGGGACAACGAGCAGTACTTC.

This rearrangement joins TRBV20-1 to TRBJ2-5, with TRBD1 identical over 9 bases. Judging by the DNA end, TRBJ2-7 fits better; the J call may be wrong. CDR3 size: 16 residues. Germline V gene sequence: CDR1 DFQATT, CDR2 SNEGSKA (reference sequence). The CDR3 loop reads CSASGAGTGTTGEQYF. CDR3 DNA sequence: TGCAGTGCTAGTGGGGCCGGGACAGGGACTACGGGCGAGCAGTACTTC.

In its sample, this clonotype was seen many times. This chain connects TRBV4-1 to TRBJ2-7; 9 positions agree with TRBD1. The CDR3 runs to 14 residues. V lost 3 bases and J lost 5; bases outside the gene matches: 5. Germline values: CDR1 MGHRA, CDR2 YSYEKL. CDR3 nucleotide sequence: TGCGCCAGCAGCCATGACAGGGGGGTCGACGAGCAGTACTTC. Its translation is CASSHDRGVDEQYF.

The genes are TRBV12-3 or TRBV12-4 and TRBJ1-2; D uncertain. The CDR3 runs to 13 residues. V lost 3 bases and J 4 bases, leaving 9 bases between the germline ends. In nucleotides, the CDR3 is TGTGCCAGCAGTTTTGGCAGCTTCTATGGCTACACCTTC. It yields the protein CASSFGSFYGYTF.

About this clonotype itself: Sequence at one end of the junction differs from germline and may be a read error. This chain joins TRBV27 and TRBJ2-6; no clear D gene. The CDR3 sequence is 19 residues long. Germline loops: CDR1 MNHEY, CDR2 SMNVEV (reference sequence). In DNA form, the CDR3 reads TGTGCCAGCAGTCCCCGGCTGCGGAGCTTGATTCCTGGTGCCAACGTCCTGACTTTC. This translates into CASSPRLRSLIPGANVLTF.